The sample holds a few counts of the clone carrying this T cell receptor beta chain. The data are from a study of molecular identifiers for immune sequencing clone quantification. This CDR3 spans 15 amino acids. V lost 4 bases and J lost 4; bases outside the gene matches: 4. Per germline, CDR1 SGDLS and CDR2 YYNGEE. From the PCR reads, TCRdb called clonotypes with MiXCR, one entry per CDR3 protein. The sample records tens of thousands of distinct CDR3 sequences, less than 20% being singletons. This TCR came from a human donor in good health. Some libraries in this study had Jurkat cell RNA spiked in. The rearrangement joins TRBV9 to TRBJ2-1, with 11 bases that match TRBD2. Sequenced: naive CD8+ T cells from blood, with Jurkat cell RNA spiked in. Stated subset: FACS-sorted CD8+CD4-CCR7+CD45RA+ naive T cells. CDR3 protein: CASSSTSGIYNEQFF. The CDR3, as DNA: TGTGCCAGCAGCTCGACTAGCGGGATTTACAATGAGCAGTTCTTC.